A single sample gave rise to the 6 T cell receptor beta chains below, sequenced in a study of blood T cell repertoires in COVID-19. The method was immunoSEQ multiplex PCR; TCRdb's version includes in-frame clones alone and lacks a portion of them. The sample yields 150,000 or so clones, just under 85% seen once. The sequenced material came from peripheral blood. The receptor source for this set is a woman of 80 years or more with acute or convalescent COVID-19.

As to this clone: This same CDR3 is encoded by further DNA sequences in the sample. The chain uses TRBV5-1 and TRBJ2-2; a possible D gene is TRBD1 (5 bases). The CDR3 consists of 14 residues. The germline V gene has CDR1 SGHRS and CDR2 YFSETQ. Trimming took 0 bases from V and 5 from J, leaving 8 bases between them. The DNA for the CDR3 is TGCGCCAGCAGCTTGGCAGGGCGGACCGGGGAGCTGTTTTTT. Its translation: CASSLAGRTGELFF.

In DNA form, the CDR3 reads TGTGCCAGTAGTATAGGGCTAGCGGGAAGCAATGAGCAGTTCTTC. Amino acids: CASSIGLAGSNEQFF. The chain carries TRBV19 and TRBJ2-1; 9 bases fit TRBD2. Germline V gene sequence: CDR1 LNHDA, CDR2 SQIVND (reference sequence). V shed 1 base and J 6 bases; nucleotides not matched to a gene: 4. The CDR3 contains 15 residues.

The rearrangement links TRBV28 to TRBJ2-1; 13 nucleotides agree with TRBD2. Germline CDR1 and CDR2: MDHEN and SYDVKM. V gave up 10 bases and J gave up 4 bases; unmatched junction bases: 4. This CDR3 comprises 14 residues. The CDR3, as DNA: TGTGCCACCGAACTAGCGGGAGGGTACAATGAGCAGTTCTTC. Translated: CATELAGGYNEQFF.

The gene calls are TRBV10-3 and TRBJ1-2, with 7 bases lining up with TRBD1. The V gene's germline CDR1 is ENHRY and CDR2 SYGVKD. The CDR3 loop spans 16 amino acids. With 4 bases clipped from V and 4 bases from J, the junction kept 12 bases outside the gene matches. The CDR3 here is CAISGGPGTASYGYTF. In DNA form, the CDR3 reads TGTGCCATCAGTGGGGGCCCCGGGACAGCTTCCTATGGCTACACCTTC.

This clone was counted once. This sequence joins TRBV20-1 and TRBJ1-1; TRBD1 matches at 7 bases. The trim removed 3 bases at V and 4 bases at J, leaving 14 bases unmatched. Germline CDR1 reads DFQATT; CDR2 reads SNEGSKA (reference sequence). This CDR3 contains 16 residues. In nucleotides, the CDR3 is TGCAGTGCTAGTCCCGCAAAACAGGGGTTGAGCACTGAAGCTTTCTTT. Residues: CSASPAKQGLSTEAFF.

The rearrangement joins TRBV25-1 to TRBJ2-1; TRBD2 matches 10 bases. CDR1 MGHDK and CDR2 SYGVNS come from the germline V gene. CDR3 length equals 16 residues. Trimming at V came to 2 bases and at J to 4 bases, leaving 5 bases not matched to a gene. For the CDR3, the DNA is TGTGCCAGCAGTGAACCGGCTAGCGGGAGTTACAATGAGCAGTTCTTC. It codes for CASSEPASGSYNEQFF.